This TCR beta chain was sequenced during a study of cytomegalovirus exposure and HLA in healthy donors (dated by TCRdb to the late 2010s). With regard to the full study: An earlier analysis of approximately 590 of the donors reported 250 to 350 Gb of sequence data and 117 million unique TCR beta sequences from around 200 million T cells. An early release covering roughly 600 HLA-typed donors comprised 250 to 350 gigabases of sequencing data and about 90 million unique TCR sequences. Of the roughly 430 genotyped donors, approximately 82% fell in the genetic ancestry cluster associated with self-reported Caucasian donors. The study aimed to test whether signatures of past pathogen exposure could be identified by cataloging public T cell receptors. The study profiled the T cell repertoires of some 610 subjects by immunosequencing and related them to cytomegalovirus serostatus. Along with the approximately 670-subject first cohort, a separate validation cohort of around 110 different subjects was used. The study combined high-throughput TCR immunosequencing, statistical association of individual TCRs with disease status, and machine learning to predict cytomegalovirus infection status. A later analysis re-analyzed previously published TCR beta repertoires from about 730 donors and added high-resolution HLA genotyping to study TCR occurrence patterns. In the later analysis, no new phenotypic data were used to find candidate immune exposures; instead, reliance was placed on TCR beta sequences and their occurrence across donors. In an earlier analysis of roughly 600 of the donors, high-throughput TCR beta sequencing was used to judge whether each TCR beta V gene segment behaved as functional or pseudogenic. Alongside the repertoire data, information on donor age, sex, ethnicity and CMV serostatus was compiled. Genome-wide SNP genotypes for about 60% of the 666 donors were used in a later genetic analysis, which treated that subset as a discovery cohort. Every discovery cohort repertoire had been produced on one sequencing platform. HLA typing included class I and class II loci at four-digit resolution. The number of typed donors differed by locus: 629-630 for A, B, C, DRB1 and DQB1; roughly 510 for DQA1; approximately 610 for DPA1; and around 490 for DPB1. Because of strong linkage in the cohort, roughly five DR-DQ haplotypes were treated as single units for association and clustering. Among some 410 genotyped donors of the cohort, an average of roughly 230,000 unique TCR beta nucleotide sequences was sequenced per donor, of which about 20% were non-productive.

Per the germline V gene (reference sequence), SEHNR is the CDR1 and FQNEAQ is the CDR2. The CDR3 measures 16 amino acids from cysteine to phenylalanine. The sequence is cut down to CDR3 DNA, 48 bases in frame from base 1. V is reduced by 5 bases and J by 2 bases, leaving a spacing of 19 bases between them. In total, 666 healthy bone marrow donors made up the cohort. At the time of sampling, every cohort member was nominally healthy, though immune exposures that went unrecorded were likely present. The donor was CMV seropositive and belonged to the group of about 290 seropositive cohort members. Each donor provided a peripheral blood sample, and peripheral blood mononuclear cells were used for TCR beta sequencing. Genomic DNA extraction from the blood cell samples was performed with the Qiagen DNeasy Blood Extraction Kit. The research as a whole found: In an earlier analysis of about 540 of the donors, most TCR beta V segments were observed in productive rearrangements about 87% or about 30% of the time, broadly matching IMGT annotations. A further reported finding was that TCR beta sequences accurately predicted the HLA-A and HLA-B alleles for most subjects in the first cohort. The only immune exposure information available for the cohort was CMV serostatus. At a false discovery rate of 0.05, a later analysis linked 15,000 to 20,000 TCR beta sequences to specific HLA alleles. A later analysis reported that several top co-occurrence clusters appeared linked to parvovirus B19, influenza, CMV and Epstein-Barr virus. Sequencing depth was assumed to be roughly uniform across donors in the presence/absence analyses, though that assumption may not hold. The study gave a list of under 200 TCR beta chains associated with cytomegalovirus. In a later analysis, the rate of TCR association differed among HLA loci, with DRB1 alleles having the most associated TCRs and HLA-C alleles having the fewest. HLA typing was unavailable for some donors at each locus, so association tests used only the typed subset. A later genetic analysis reported fewer N-insertions in productive TCRs among donors in an Asian-associated ancestry cluster than the approximately 670-donor mean. In both the original and validation cohorts, the classifier was reported to diagnose cytomegalovirus status with high specificity and sensitivity. A later analysis found that most CMV-associated TCR beta chains appeared HLA-restricted, with HLA associations seemingly driven largely by CMV exposure. Correlated functional status among segregating V segments might be attributable to linkage disequilibrium, but an unknown experimental factor could not be ruled out. A few of the identified cytomegalovirus-associated TCR beta chains were confirmed in vitro to be specific for cytomegalovirus antigens. In a later analysis, HLA-associated TCR beta chains showed more clonal expansion and lower generation probabilities than non-associated chains that were equally common. Assigning TCR associations to individual alleles was difficult when HLA alleles, especially DR and DQ, strongly co-occurred. V-gene and J-gene trimming of TCR beta chains was associated with a missense DCLRE1C variant in a later genetic analysis, and the association was replicated in an independent cohort. According to the authors, the approach could potentially be generalized to other disease states and immunological phenotypes. A cluster of highly shared sequence variants was judged likely to represent a technical artifact of the sequencing pipeline. About 17 rarely observed V segments, including chromosome 9 orphons, were excluded from the earlier analysis of approximately 600 of the donors because counts were too low. Because the 87-base-pair reads could not distinguish some IMGT-functional V segments, including TRBV6-2 and TRBV6-3, those segments were excluded. The cohort was sequenced for TCR beta chains only, and without alpha or paired-chain data the features that could be detected were limited. Most TCR sequences were observed very rarely across donors, whereas some public TCRs were present in many individuals.

The method behind the library was the immunoSEQ multiplex PCR assay. For the multiplex PCR, a mixture combining 60 forward primers for TCR Vbeta segments and 13 reverse primers for TCR Jbeta segments was used. Amplification of the CDR3 region of rearranged TCR beta genes was performed with a multiplex PCR assay on genomic DNA. Amplified TCR beta libraries were sequenced as 87-base-pair reads on the Illumina HiSeq System. The paper's processing steps were these. A later analysis counted around 72 million unique TCR beta chains across the roughly 700 repertoires, and 10 million to 12 million of these chains were shared by at least two donors. A nearest-neighbor algorithm error-corrected the raw reads and collapsed the reads into unique sequences, merging closely related sequences to remove PCR and sequencing errors. To assign V, D and J gene segments, CDR3 sequences were aligned to IMGT reference sequences. Each retained sequence needed at least a six-nucleotide match to both a V gene segment and a J gene segment. A rearrangement was called productive if the CDR3 had no stop codons and remained in frame with V and J, and every other rearrangement was called non-productive. CDR3 was defined according to IMGT convention as the region running from the second conserved V-encoded cysteine to the conserved J-encoded phenylalanine. The earlier analysis of 587 of the donors excluded sequences that lacked an unambiguous match to a single V gene segment. In an earlier analysis of some 590 of the donors, a V segment was called functional when productive rearrangements were above 56.7%, and segregating when the standard deviation between donors exceeded 5%. A statistical classification framework was built for diagnosing cytomegalovirus status from the catalog of TCR beta chain sequences. In a later analysis, V and J genes were assigned by comparing TCR nucleotide sequences against IMGT/GENE-DB human TR gene sequences. The TCRdist pipeline was used in a later analysis to assign CDR3 sequences and most-parsimonious VDJ recombination scenarios. In a later analysis, each TCR beta chain was defined by its CDR3 amino acid sequence together with its V-gene family, and reads without a unique V-gene family were excluded. A later analysis removed roughly 590 highly shared, low-generation-probability nucleotide sequences to deal with suspected cross-contamination and a sequencing artifact. In a later analysis, a clonal expansion index was calculated for each public chain from normalized within-repertoire ranks of inferred template counts. Generation probabilities in a later analysis came from a VDJ recombination model fitted to out-of-frame rearrangements, and those results were checked against IGoR. In a later analysis, TCR-TCR, TCR-HLA and TCR-CMV co-occurrence was scored with hypergeometric tests, and a repertoire-size bias correction was applied to TCR pairs. A later analysis estimated false discovery rates by permuting HLA or CMV assignments 20 times. In a later analysis, co-occurring TCRs were grouped with DBSCAN, and TCRdist sequence similarity was added when clustering was performed within HLA-allele-positive subsets. Co-occurrence clustering excluded repertoires with fewer than 30,000 or more than 120,000 public chains, plus five with anomalous nucleotide sharing. Not all clones reach the TCRdb copy of this immuneACCESS table, which keeps in-frame sequences only. Checked studies attribute under half of the gap to unresolved V genes and leave the rest unexplained. V and J calls and clone size are those listed in that table; D and trimming were worked out from the DNA. The sample profile shows about 81,000 clones; 75% to 85% of them were found once. The leading ten clones occupy roughly 3.2% of the sample.

This clone was seen only a few times. Its cognate antigen has yet to be identified. Base qualities are not at hand, and no much larger clone is one base apart. This sequence was found in a man between 45 and 60 years old in good health and CMV-seropositive. The sample was PBMCs. The V and J genes are TRBV7-9 and TRBJ2-7; a weak D assignment points to TRBD1 (6 bases agree). The encoded CDR3 is CASSPPGRTAAYEQYF. The DNA sequence follows: TGTGCCAGCAGCCCGCCAGGTAGGACAGCCGCCTACGAGCAGTACTTC.